The clone carrying this T cell receptor beta chain was seen once. What it recognizes is unknown. This CDR3 has 13 amino acids. The germline V gene encodes CDR1 SGHVS and CDR2 FNYEAQ. V was clipped by 2 bases and J by 5 bases, with 10 bases between them. These data come from a study of T cells and Merkel cell carcinoma outcomes. Study findings and constraints: Repertoire plus T-cell density reportedly predicted Merkel cell carcinoma outcomes.

Assay used: immunoSEQ multiplex PCR; TCRdb lists only in-frame clones, some missing. The sample lists approximately 6,300 clones, roughly 77% occurring once. This clonotype was sampled from a human donor with Merkel cell carcinoma. The sequencing sample was made of tumor tissue from Merkel cell carcinoma. The chain joins TRBV7-6 to TRBJ2-7, with D hard to call. CDR3 sequence (DNA): TGTGCCAGCAGCTTACTCTCTGGGGACGAGCAGTACTTC. Amino acids: CASSLLSGDEQYF.